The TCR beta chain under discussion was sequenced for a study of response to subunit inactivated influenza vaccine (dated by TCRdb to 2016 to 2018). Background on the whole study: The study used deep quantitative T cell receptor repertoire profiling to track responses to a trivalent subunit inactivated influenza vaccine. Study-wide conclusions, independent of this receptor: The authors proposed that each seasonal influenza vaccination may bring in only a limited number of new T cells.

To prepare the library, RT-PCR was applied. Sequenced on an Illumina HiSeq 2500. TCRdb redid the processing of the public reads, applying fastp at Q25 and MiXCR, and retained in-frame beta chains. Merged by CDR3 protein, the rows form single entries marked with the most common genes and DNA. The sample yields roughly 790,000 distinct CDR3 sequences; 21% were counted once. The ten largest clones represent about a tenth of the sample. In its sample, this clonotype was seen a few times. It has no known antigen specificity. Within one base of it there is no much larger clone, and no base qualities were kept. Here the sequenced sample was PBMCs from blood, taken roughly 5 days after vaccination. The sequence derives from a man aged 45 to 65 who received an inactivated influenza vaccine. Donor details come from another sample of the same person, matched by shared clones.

The CDR3 reads CASSSGQEELYEQYF. The nucleotide sequence reads TGCGCCAGCAGTTCCGGACAGGAGGAACTCTACGAGCAGTACTTC. The chain is encoded by TRBV5-1 joined to TRBJ2-7; TRBD1 agrees with 7 junctional bases. The germline V gene supplies CDR1 SGHRS and CDR2 YFSETQ. V loses 5 bases at its end and J loses 3 bases; junction bases beyond the gene matches: 11. Including cysteine and phenylalanine, the CDR3 has 15 amino acids. Here the CDR3 DNA is all that survives: 45 bases in frame from base 1.